The clone carrying this TCR beta chain was found many times. This CDR3 has 15 residues. The germline V and J ends were trimmed by 5 bases and 4 bases, with 18 bases remaining between them. CDR1 and CDR2 from the germline V gene are LGHDT and YNNKEL (reference sequence). This sample was taken from a study of blood T cell repertoires in COVID-19. About the research overall: Samples came from the United States, Italy and Spain, spanning acute and convalescent COVID-19. Nucleic acid was either cDNA or gDNA, and it came from T cells, B-cell-depleted T cells, or PBMCs.

Per the authors' pipeline: Nucleated cell counts were estimated from reference gene primer amplification. Only in-frame clones appear in the TCRdb table, and some are missing; sequencing was by immunoSEQ multiplex PCR. Clone size and the V and J calls come from that table; the DNA yielded D and trimming. The data contain about 90,000 clones, around four fifths of them singletons. The chain couples TRBV3-1 (or the pseudogene TRBV3-2) to TRBJ2-7, with D perhaps matching TRBD1 (5 bases). Material: peripheral blood. The TCR sequence derives from a man aged 45-65 years with acute or convalescent COVID-19. CDR3 region: CASSTGGSFPYEQYF. The CDR3 coding sequence is TGTGCCAGCAGCACAGGCGGCTCTTTCCCATACGAGCAGTACTTC.